This T cell receptor beta chain was captured by sequencing in a study of OX40 agonist ivuxolimab in advanced cancers. Overall study context: An agonistic anti-OX40 (CD134) antibody, ivuxolimab, was used to treat the patients. Patients assigned to dose escalation were diagnosed with hepatocellular carcinoma, melanoma, renal cell or head and neck cancer.

TCRdb keeps only in-frame clones here, not all; method: immunoSEQ multiplex PCR. The table lists tens of thousands of clones, 80% to 95% of them singletons. A word on this clone: Its antigen is unidentified.

This CDR3 has 14 residues. The ends were cut back, 0 bases at V and 7 bases at J, with 12 bases in the middle. Germline values: CDR1 MNHEY, CDR2 SVGAGI. Study findings and constraints: Dose levels from 0.1 to 3.0 mg/kg saw CD4+ and CD8+ blood T cells expand clonally by week 6.

The chain carries TRBV6-5 and TRBJ1-2; D unresolved. Material: CD4+ or CD8+ T cells sorted from blood, obtained in a trial of the OX40 agonist ivuxolimab. This receptor was obtained from an adult with an advanced solid tumor such as melanoma, head and neck, liver or kidney cancer. DNA for the CDR3: TGTGCCAGCAGTTACTCATCCCGATGGGGTGGCTACACCTTC. It specifies CASSYSSRWGGYTF.